This T cell receptor beta chain emerged from a study of technical replicates of blood from a few donors. Some clones are missing from TCRdb's copy, which holds only in-frame ones; the method was immunoSEQ multiplex PCR. The table has tens of thousands of clones, about 90% seen once. This sequence originates from a human donor in good health. Sequencing input: T cells isolated from PBMCs.

The CDR3, as DNA: TGTGCCAGCAGCTTAGGGGACAGGGGGGGAGCTTTCTTT. This translates into CASSLGDRGGAFF. The chain joins TRBV7-8 to TRBJ1-1, with 11 bases that match TRBD1. The CDR3 has 13 residues. Trimming cost V 1 base and J 10 bases; bases outside gene matches: 2. The germline V gene has CDR1 SGHVS and CDR2 FQNEAQ.